This is a list of T cell receptor beta chains from one sample in a study of CD8+ T cells in alopecia areata. Profiled with immunoSEQ multiplex PCR; TCRdb holds only in-frame clones, not every one. The table includes 100,000 to 150,000 clones, approximately 60% detected once. The source material was CD4+ T cells sorted from blood, sampled at week 4, from a patient treated with tofacitinib. Receptors were obtained from a human donor with alopecia areata. The CDR3 runs from the conserved cysteine through the conserved F or W. Fields, in order: J gene, V gene, CDR3 protein.

TRBJ2-5 TRBV14 CASSQTAYQETQYF
TRBJ1-5 TRBV30 CAWSVPLQGRASNQPQHF
TRBJ1-1 TRBV7-2 CASSPHPRGQTEAFF
TRBJ2-2 TRBV4-3 CASRRDRGTGELFF
TRBJ2-1 TRBV18 CASSLGLAGHNEQFF
TRBJ2-1 TRBV2 CASSDQVGNEQFF
TRBJ2-6 TRBV5-6 CASSLMSSGANVLTF
TRBJ2-6 TRBV7-3 CASSLASSGANVLTF
TRBJ1-6 TRBV29-1 CSARDRAPNSPLHF
TRBJ1-1 TRBV5-6 CASSPRQTQLNTEAFF
TRBJ1-2 TRBV5-1 CASSLEGGDGYTF
TRBJ1-1 TRBV29-1 CSVAQGLNTEAFF
TRBJ2-5 TRBV2 CASSETTGVGETQYF
TRBJ1-1 TRBV4-1 CASSQGGEGTEAFF
TRBJ2-7 TRBV5-1 CASSEDRFYEQYF
TRBJ1-5 TRBV19 CASTQSGGNQPQHF
TRBJ2-7 TRBV4-3 CASSQDTNWYQSYEQYF
TRBJ1-2 TRBV7-9 CAGSMTGNGYTF
TRBJ2-2 TRBV4-3 CASSQEGLTGELFF
TRBJ1-1 TRBV10-3 CAISEGQIGTEAFF
TRBJ2-1 TRBV5-1 CASKPEPPPGEQFF
TRBJ2-1 TRBV4-3 CASSQEGGGVSYNEQFF
TRBJ2-7 TRBV5-1 CASSDGTGRYEQYF
TRBJ2-4 TRBV19 CASSASGEEYF
TRBJ2-3 TRBV7-2 CASSLGGASTDTQYF
TRBJ2-2 TRBV27 CASSPAGSVTGELFF
TRBJ2-7 TRBV7-9 CASSLVASGTYEQYF
TRBJ2-2 TRBV27 CASSDRVTGELFF
TRBJ2-5 TRBV27 CASDYPRRRPQYF